The rows below give T cell receptor beta chains drawn from one sample of a study of blood T cell repertoires in COVID-19. This table comes from immunoSEQ multiplex PCR, and its TCRdb copy is limited to in-frame clones, with some not included. The table lists some 110,000 clones, approximately 88% of them singletons. Specimen: peripheral blood. These receptors all come from a man in his sixties with acute or convalescent COVID-19. Both conserved end residues are part of each CDR3. D genes are given only for firm matches. The size field is filled for only some rows; it gives once, few, many or a size class.

CDR3 DNA	CDR3 protein	D gene	V gene	J gene	clone size
TGTGCCAGTAGTATTGCGGGGACTAACTATGGCTACACCTTC	CASSIAGTNYGYTF	NA	TRBV19	TRBJ1-2	NA
TGCGCCAGCACCCCGGGACTAGCGGGAGGTCTGATCACAGATACGCAGTATTTT	CASTPGLAGGLITDTQYF	TRBD2	TRBV5-1	TRBJ2-3	NA
TGTGCCAGCAGCAAGACTAGCGGGGCGAACACCGGGGAGCTGTTTTTT	CASSKTSGANTGELFF	TRBD2	TRBV11-2	TRBJ2-2	NA
TGTGCCACCAGTTCCGGACTCCGCTATGGCTACACCTTC	CATSSGLRYGYTF	NA	TRBV24-1	TRBJ1-2	NA
TGTGCCAGTAGGGCTCCCGTCGGGTCAGCGGGTGGAAACACCATATATTTT	CASRAPVGSAGGNTIYF	NA	TRBV19	TRBJ1-3	NA
TGTGCCAGCAGCCCCGGGGCAGGGAGGTACAATGAGCAGTTCTTC	CASSPGAGRYNEQFF	NA	TRBV5-4	TRBJ2-1	NA
TGTGCCAGCAGTCCCCCCGGGGCTAGCGGGAAGGATGAGCAGTTCTTC	CASSPPGASGKDEQFF	TRBD2	TRBV28	TRBJ2-1	NA
TGTGCCACCAGTGAGGGAGACAGGGAACTCCAGCCCCAGCATTTT	CATSEGDRELQPQHF	TRBD1	TRBV24-1	TRBJ1-5	NA
TGTGCCAGCAGACGGGGGTTCACTGAAGCTTTCTTT	CASRRGFTEAFF	NA	TRBV27	TRBJ1-1	NA
TGTGCCACCAGCTCACTCGGGGGGGAGACCCAGTACTTC	CATSSLGGETQYF	TRBD2	TRBV15	TRBJ2-5	NA
TGTGCCAGCTCACCACTTCGACTAGCAGCAACCGGGGAGCTGTTTTTT	CASSPLRLAATGELFF	TRBD2	TRBV18	TRBJ2-2	NA
TGTGCCAGCAGCCCGAAGACGCGACATGAATACAATGAGCAGTTCTTC	CASSPKTRHEYNEQFF	NA	TRBV21-1	TRBJ2-1	NA
TGTGCCAGTACCGAGGGGGCTGTCTATGGCTACACCTTC	CASTEGAVYGYTF	TRBD1	TRBV19	TRBJ1-2	NA
TGCGCCAGCAGCCTCCGACAGAATTGGGGAAACACCATATATTTT	CASSLRQNWGNTIYF	NA	TRBV4-3	TRBJ1-3	NA
TGTGCCAGCACAACTCTGGAGGGGCTGGGTGAGCAGTACTTC	CASTTLEGLGEQYF	NA	TRBV27	TRBJ2-7	once
TGTGCCAGCAGTTTGCAGGCTAACTATGGCTACACCTTC	CASSLQANYGYTF	NA	TRBV27	TRBJ1-2	NA
TGTGCCAGCAGCCCCCAATTTGACACTGAGCAGTTCTTC	CASSPQFDTEQFF	NA	TRBV5-4	TRBJ2-1	NA
TGTGCCAGCAGCCGAGGTCAGACCTACAATGAGCAGTTCTTC	CASSRGQTYNEQFF	NA	TRBV5-6	TRBJ2-1	once
TGTGCCAGCAGCCAAGATCAGGCAGGGGTTGCAGAGACCCAGTACTTC	CASSQDQAGVAETQYF	NA	TRBV3-1/TRBV3-2	TRBJ2-5	once
TGTGCCAGCAGCCCCCTCCCGGCTAGCGCCTATACGCAGTATTTT	CASSPLPASAYTQYF	NA	TRBV3-1/TRBV3-2	TRBJ2-3	NA
TGCAGTGCCACAGCTCAAGAGACCCAGTACTTC	CSATAQETQYF	NA	TRBV20-1	TRBJ2-5	NA
TGTGCCAGCAGCCAAGCAAAAGGTATCGGGACTGAAGCTTTCTTT	CASSQAKGIGTEAFF	NA	TRBV3-1/TRBV3-2	TRBJ1-1	once
TGTGCCTGGAGTTCCGGGACAGGGAGAGGGGCCAACGTCCTGACTTTC	CAWSSGTGRGANVLTF	TRBD1	TRBV30	TRBJ2-6	NA
TGTGCCTGGAGTGGAGGGGGCAATGAAAAACTGTTTTTT	CAWSGGGNEKLFF	TRBD1	TRBV30	TRBJ1-4	NA
TGTGCCACCAGTGATGGCTCAAACAGGGATAACACTGAAGCTTTCTTT	CATSDGSNRDNTEAFF	NA	TRBV24-1	TRBJ1-1	NA
TGTGCCAGCTCGCCCAGACAGGGGGAAGACGAAGCTTTCTTT	CASSPRQGEDEAFF	TRBD1	TRBV18	TRBJ1-1	NA